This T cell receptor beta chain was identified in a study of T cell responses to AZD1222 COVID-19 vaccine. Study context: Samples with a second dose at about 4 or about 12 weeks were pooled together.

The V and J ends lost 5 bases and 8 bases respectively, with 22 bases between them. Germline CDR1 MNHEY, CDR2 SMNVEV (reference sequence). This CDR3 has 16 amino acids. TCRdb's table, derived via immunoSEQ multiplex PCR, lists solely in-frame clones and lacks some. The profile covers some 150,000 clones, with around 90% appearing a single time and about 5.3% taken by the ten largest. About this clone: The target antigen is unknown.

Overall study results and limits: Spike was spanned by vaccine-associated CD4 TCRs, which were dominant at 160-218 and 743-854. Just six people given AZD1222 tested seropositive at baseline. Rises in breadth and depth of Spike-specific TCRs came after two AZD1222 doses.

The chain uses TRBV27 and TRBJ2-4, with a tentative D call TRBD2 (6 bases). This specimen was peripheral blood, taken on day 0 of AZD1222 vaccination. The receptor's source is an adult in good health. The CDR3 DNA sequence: TGTGCCAGCAGTAAAGAATCCCCAGGGAGGTTCCACATTCAGTACTTC. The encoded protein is CASSKESPGRFHIQYF.